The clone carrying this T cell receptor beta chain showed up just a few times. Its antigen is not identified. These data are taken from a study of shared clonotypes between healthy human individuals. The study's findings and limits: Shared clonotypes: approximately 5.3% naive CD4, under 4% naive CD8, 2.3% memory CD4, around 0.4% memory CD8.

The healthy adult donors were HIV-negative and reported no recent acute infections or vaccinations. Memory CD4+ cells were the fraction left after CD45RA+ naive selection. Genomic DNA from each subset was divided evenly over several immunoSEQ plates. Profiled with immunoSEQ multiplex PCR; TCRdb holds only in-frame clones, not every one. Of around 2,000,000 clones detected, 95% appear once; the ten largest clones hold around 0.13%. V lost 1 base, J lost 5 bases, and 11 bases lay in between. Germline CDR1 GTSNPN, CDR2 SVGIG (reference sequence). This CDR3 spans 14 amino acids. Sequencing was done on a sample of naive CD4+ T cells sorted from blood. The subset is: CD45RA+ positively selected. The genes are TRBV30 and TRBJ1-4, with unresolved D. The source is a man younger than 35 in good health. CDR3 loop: CAWSGGNLNEKLFF. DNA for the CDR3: TGTGCCTGGAGTGGAGGGAATCTCAATGAAAAACTGTTTTTT.